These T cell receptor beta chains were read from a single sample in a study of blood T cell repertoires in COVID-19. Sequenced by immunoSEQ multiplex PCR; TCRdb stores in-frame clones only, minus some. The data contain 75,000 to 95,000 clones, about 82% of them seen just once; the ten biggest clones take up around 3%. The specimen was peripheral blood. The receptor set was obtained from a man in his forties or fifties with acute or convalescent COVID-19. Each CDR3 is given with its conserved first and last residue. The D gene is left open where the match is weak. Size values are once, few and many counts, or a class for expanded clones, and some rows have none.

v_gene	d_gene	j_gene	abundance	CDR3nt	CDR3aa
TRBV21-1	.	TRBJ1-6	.	TGTGCCAGCAGCAAAAGGGAGGCTTCGGCCTATAATTCACCCCTCCACTTT	CASSKREASAYNSPLHF
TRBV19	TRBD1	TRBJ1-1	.	TGTGCCAGTACGTTTGACAGGGCGACTGAAGCTTTCTTT	CASTFDRATEAFF
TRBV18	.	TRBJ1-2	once	TGTGCCAGCTCGCGCGACGGGGGTGATGGCTACACCTTC	CASSRDGGDGYTF
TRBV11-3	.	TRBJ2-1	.	TGTGCCAGCAGCTTACCCCCCACACACAATGAGCAGTTCTTC	CASSLPPTHNEQFF
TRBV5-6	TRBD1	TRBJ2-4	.	TGTGCCAGCAGCTATCCGGGACAGAACATTCAGTACTTC	CASSYPGQNIQYF
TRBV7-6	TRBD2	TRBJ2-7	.	TGTGCCAGCAGCTCCGGACTAGCGGGGGGGCCATTCTCCTACGAGCAGTACTTC	CASSSGLAGGPFSYEQYF
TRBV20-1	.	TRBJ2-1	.	TGCAGTGCCCCTCGCAATGAGCAGTTCTTC	CSAPRNEQFF
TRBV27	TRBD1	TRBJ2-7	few	TGTGCCAGCAGTTTATCGATCGGGACAGGACACTACGAGCAGTACTTC	CASSLSIGTGHYEQYF
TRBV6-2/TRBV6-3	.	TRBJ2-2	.	TGTGCCAGCAGTTACTCGCACAGCTCGAACACCGGGGAGCTGTTTTTT	CASSYSHSSNTGELFF
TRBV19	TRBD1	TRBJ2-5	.	TGTGCCAGTAGTAGCGTCGGACAGGGAGTGACCCAGTACTTC	CASSSVGQGVTQYF
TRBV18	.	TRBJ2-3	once	TGTGCCAGCTCACTGACCGAGGGAACAGATACGCAGTATTTT	CASSLTEGTDTQYF
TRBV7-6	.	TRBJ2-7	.	TGTGCCAGCAGCCCTCTGCTACAGGGTCAATCCTACGAGCAGTACTTC	CASSPLLQGQSYEQYF
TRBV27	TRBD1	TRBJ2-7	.	TGTGCCAGCAGTTTGGGGAGACAGGGGGCTGGCGAGCAGTACTTC	CASSLGRQGAGEQYF
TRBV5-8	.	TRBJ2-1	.	TGTGCCAGCAGCTTGAGACTAGGAGGAAGGAATGAGCAGTTCTTC	CASSLRLGGRNEQFF
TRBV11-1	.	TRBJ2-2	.	TGTGCCAGCAGCTTATCTGGGGAGACCGGGGAGCTGTTTTTT	CASSLSGETGELFF
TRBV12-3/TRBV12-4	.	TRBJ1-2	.	TGTGCCAGCAGTTCGCAAACAGGGTTAGGCTACACCTTC	CASSSQTGLGYTF
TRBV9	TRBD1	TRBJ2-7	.	TGTGCCAGCAGCGTAACAGGGGCCCAGGAGCAGTACTTC	CASSVTGAQEQYF
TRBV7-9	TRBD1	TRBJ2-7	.	TGTGCCAGCAGCCCATTGGGACAGGGCTCCTACGAGCAGTACTTC	CASSPLGQGSYEQYF